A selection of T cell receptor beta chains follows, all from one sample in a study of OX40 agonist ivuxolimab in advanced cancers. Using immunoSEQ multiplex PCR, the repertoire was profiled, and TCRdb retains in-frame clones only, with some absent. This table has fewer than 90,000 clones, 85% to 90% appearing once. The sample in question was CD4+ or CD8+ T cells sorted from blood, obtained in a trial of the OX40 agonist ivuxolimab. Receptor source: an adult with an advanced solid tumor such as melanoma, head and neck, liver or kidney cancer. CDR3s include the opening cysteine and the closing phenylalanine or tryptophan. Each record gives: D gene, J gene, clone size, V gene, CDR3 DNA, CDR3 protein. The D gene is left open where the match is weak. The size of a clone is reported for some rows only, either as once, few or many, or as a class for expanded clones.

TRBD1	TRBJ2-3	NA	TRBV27	TGTGCCAGCAGTCAGGGACAGGGGAGGCGAGATACGCAGTATTTT	CASSQGQGRRDTQYF
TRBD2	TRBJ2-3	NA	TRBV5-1	TGCGCCAGCAGCTCCGGGACTAGCGAGGTCACTGATACGCAGTATTTT	CASSSGTSEVTDTQYF
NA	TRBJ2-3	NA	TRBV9	TGTGCCAGCAGCGCGGGCACAAATTCCGCAGATACGCAGTATTTT	CASSAGTNSADTQYF
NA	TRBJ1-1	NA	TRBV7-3	TGTGCCAGCAGCGAGGGACCATACACTGAAGCTTTCTTT	CASSEGPYTEAFF
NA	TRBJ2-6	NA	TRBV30	TGTGCCTGGAGTGTACCACATAACTCTGGGGCCAACGTCCTGACTTTC	CAWSVPHNSGANVLTF
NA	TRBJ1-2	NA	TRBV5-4	TGTGCCAGCAGCTTGATCGGTAGGACAGATAACTATGGCTACACCTTC	CASSLIGRTDNYGYTF
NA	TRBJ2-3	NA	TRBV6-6	TGTGCCAGCGCTAGGACAGATACGCAGTATTTT	CASARTDTQYF
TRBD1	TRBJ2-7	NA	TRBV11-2	TGTGCCAGCAGCCCCGACAGGGGTGGGGAGCAGTACTTC	CASSPDRGGEQYF
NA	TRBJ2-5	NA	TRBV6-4	TGTGCCAGCAGTGAAAGTTCCGGGGAGACCCAGTACTTC	CASSESSGETQYF
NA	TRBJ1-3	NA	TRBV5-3	TGTGCCAGAAGCTGGGGGTTAGAGGACAGCTCTGGAAACACCATATATTTT	CARSWGLEDSSGNTIYF
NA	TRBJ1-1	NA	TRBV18	TGTGCCAGCTCACCATCCCCGAGGGACACTGAAGCTTTCTTT	CASSPSPRDTEAFF
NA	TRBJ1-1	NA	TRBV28	TGTGCCAGCAGACGGACAACACCAGGGGCTTTCTTT	CASRRTTPGAFF
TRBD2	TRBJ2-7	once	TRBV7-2	TGTGCCAGCAGCCCCCCCGGTCTAGCGGGAGGGGGCGAGCAGTACTTC	CASSPPGLAGGGEQYF
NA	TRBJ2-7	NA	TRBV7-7	TGTGCTAGCAGCCTATCAGGGGGGTACGAGCAGTACTTC	CASSLSGGYEQYF
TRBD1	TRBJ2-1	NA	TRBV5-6	TGTGCCAGCAGCCTTTGGACATATCTCGGGACAGGGGCCCTAGGGCAGTTCTTC	CASSLWTYLGTGALGQFF
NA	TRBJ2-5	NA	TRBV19	TGTGCCAGTAGTCCCATTACAGGGAGGGGGACCCAGTACTTC	CASSPITGRGTQYF
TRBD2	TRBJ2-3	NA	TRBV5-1	TGCGCCAGCAGCTTGGTCGGCGGGGGGGCCATAGATACGCAGTATTTT	CASSLVGGGAIDTQYF
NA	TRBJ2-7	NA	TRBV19	TGTGCCAGTAGTTACCGGGACGGGACCTACGAGCAGTACTTC	CASSYRDGTYEQYF
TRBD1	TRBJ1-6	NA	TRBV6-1	TGTGCCAGCAGTGAAGGCGGACAGGGGGGGTTCTACTCACCCCTCCACTTT	CASSEGGQGGFYSPLHF
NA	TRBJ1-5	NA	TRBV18	TGTGCCAGCTCACCACAACAGGGCGCGGATCAGCCCCAGCATTTT	CASSPQQGADQPQHF
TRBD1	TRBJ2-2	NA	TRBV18	TGTGCCAGCTCACCAAGATGGGGACAGGCCAACACCGGGGAGCTGTTTTTT	CASSPRWGQANTGELFF
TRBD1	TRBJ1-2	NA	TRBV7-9	TGTGCCAGCGGGACAGGGGGCGTTCGCCGGGCCTATGGCTACACCTTC	CASGTGGVRRAYGYTF
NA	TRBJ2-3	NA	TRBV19	TGTGCCAGTAGTGCCTACAGGGTACGCACAGATACGCAGTATTTT	CASSAYRVRTDTQYF
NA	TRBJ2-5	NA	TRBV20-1	TGCAGTGCTGGTGGAGAGACCCAGTACTTC	CSAGGETQYF
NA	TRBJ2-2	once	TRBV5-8	TGTGCCAGCAGGGACCATGGGGCGAACACCGGGGAGCTGTTTTTT	CASRDHGANTGELFF
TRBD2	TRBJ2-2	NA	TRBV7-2	TGTGCCAGCAGCGGAAAGAGGCGGGAGACCGGGGAGCTGTTTTTT	CASSGKRRETGELFF